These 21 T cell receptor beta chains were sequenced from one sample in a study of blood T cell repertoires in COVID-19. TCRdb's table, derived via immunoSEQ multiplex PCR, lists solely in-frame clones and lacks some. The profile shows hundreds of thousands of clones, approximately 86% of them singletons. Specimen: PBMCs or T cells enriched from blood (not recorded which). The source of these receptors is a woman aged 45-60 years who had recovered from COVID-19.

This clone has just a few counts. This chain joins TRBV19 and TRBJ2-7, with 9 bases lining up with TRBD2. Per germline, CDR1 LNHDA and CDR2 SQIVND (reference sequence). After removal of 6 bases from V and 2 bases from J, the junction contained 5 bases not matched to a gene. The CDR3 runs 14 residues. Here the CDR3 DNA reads TGTGCCAGTAGCCCCTCTAGCGGGGCCTACGAGCAGTACTTC. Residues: CASSPSSGAYEQYF.

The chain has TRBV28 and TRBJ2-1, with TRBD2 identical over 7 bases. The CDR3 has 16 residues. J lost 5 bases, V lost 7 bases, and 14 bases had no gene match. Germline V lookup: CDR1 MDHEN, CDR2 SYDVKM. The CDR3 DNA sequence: TGTGCCAGCACCTCACCCCCTGGCGGGAGCGACAATGAGCAGTTCTTC. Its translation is CASTSPPGGSDNEQFF.

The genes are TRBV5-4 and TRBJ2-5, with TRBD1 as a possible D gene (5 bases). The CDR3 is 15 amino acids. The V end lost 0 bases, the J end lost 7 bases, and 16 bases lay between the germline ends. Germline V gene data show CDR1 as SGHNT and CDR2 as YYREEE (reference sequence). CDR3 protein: CASSLVQGVGVTQYF. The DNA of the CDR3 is TGTGCCAGCAGCTTGGTACAAGGGGTTGGAGTGACCCAGTACTTC.

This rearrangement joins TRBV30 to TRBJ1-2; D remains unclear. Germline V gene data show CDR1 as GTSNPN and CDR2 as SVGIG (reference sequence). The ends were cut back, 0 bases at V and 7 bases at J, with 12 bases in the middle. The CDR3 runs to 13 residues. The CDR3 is CAWSVGRMLGYTF. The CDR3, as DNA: TGTGCCTGGAGTGTCGGCAGGATGCTTGGCTACACCTTC.

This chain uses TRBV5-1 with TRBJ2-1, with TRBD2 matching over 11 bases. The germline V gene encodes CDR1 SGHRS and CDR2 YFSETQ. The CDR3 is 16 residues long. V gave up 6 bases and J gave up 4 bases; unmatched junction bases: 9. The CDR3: CASKPGLAVQYNEQFF. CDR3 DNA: TGCGCCAGCAAACCGGGACTAGCGGTACAGTACAATGAGCAGTTCTTC.

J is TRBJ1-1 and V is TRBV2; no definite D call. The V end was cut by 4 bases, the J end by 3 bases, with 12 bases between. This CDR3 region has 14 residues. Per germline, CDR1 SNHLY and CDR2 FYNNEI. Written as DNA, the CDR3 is TGTGCCAGCAGTGTTGAGGGTTTTTACACTGAAGCTTTCTTT. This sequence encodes CASSVEGFYTEAFF.

This CDR3 is CASGLDLGGTQYF. CDR3 in DNA: TGTGCCAGCGGCCTGGATCTGGGGGGGACCCAGTACTTC. The rearrangement joins TRBV9 to TRBJ2-5; D is perhaps TRBD2 (6 bases). Germline V gene lookup returns CDR1 SGDLS and CDR2 YYNGEE. The CDR3 runs 13 residues. V shed 7 bases and J shed 7 bases, with 17 bases lying between them. The full variable domain, its missing parts supplied by reference TRBV9 and TRBJ2-5, is DSGVTQTPKHLITATGQRVTLRCSPRSGDLSVYWYQQSLDQGLQFLIQYYNGEERAKGNILERFSAQQFPDLHSELNLSSLELGDSALYFCASGLDLGGTQYFGPGTRLLVL.

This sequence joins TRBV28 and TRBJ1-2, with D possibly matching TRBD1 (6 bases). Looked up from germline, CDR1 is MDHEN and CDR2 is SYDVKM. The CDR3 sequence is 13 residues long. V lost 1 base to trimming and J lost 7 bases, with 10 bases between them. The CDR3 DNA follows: TGTGCCAGCAGTTTATCAGGGGTGGGTGGCTACACCTTC. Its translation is CASSLSGVGGYTF.

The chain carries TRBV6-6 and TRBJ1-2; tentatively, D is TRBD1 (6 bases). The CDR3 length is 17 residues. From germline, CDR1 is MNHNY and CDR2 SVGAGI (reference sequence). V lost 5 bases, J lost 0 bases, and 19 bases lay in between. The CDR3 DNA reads TGTGCCAGCAGTCATCACCGGGACACCGAGACTAACTATGGCTACACCTTC. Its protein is CASSHHRDTETNYGYTF.

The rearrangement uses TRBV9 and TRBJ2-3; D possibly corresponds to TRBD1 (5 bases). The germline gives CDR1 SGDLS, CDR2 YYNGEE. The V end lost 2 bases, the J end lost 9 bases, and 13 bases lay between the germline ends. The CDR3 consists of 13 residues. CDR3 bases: TGTGCCAGCAGCGTGCGAGTGGGGCAAACGCAGTATTTT. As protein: CASSVRVGQTQYF.

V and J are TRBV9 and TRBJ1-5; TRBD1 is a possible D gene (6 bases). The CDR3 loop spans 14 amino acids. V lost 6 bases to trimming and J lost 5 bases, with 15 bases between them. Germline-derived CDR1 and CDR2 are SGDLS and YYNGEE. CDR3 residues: CASNRGGIDQPQHF. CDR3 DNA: TGTGCCAGCAATAGGGGGGGTATAGATCAGCCCCAGCATTTT. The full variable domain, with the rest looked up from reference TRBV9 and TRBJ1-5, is DSGVTQTPKHLITATGQRVTLRCSPRSGDLSVYWYQQSLDQGLQFLIQYYNGEERAKGNILERFSAQQFPDLHSELNLSSLELGDSALYFCASNRGGIDQPQHFGDGTRLSIL.

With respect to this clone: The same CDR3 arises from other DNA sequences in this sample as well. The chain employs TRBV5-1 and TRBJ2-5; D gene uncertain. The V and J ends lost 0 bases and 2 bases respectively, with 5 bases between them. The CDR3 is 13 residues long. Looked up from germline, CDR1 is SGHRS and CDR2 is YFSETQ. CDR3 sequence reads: CASSLERQETQYF. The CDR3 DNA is TGCGCCAGCAGCTTGGAACGGCAAGAGACCCAGTACTTC.

The CDR3 spells CASSLRVSPGEQYF. The CDR3 coding sequence is TGTGCCAGCAGTTTGAGGGTCTCCCCGGGGGAGCAGTACTTC. The chain joins TRBV27 to TRBJ2-7; weak D call: TRBD2 (5 bases). In germline, CDR1 is MNHEY, CDR2 SMNVEV (reference sequence). V was pared by 3 bases and J by 7 bases, with 16 bases between. There are 14 residues in the CDR3.

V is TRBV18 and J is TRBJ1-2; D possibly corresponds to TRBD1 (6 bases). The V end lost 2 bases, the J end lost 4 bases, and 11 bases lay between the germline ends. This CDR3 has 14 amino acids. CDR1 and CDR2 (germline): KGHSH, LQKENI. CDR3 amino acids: CASSPDGQTYGYTF. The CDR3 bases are TGTGCCAGCTCACCAGACGGACAGACCTATGGCTACACCTTC. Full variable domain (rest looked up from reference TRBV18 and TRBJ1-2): NAGVMQNPRHLVRRRGQEARLRCSPMKGHSHVYWYRQLPEEGLKFMVYLQKENIIDESGMPKERFSAEFPKEGPSILRIQQVVRGDSAAYFCASSPDGQTYGYTFGSGTRLTVV.

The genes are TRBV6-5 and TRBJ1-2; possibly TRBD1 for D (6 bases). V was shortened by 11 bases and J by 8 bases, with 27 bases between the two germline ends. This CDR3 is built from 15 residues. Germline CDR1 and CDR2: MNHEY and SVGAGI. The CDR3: CAGFNRLQGPEGYTF. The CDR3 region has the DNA TGTGCCGGGTTCAACAGATTACAGGGACCAGAAGGCTACACCTTC.

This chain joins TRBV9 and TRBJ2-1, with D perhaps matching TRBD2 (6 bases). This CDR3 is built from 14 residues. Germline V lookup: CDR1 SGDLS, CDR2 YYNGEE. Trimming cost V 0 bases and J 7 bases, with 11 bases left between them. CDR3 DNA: TGTGCCAGCAGCGTAGCGGGGGTAGTTAATGAGCAGTTCTTC. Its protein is CASSVAGVVNEQFF.

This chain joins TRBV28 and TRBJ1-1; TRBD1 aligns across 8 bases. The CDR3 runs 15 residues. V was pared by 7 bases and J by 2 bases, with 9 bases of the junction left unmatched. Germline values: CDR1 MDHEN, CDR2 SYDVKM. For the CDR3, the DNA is TGTGCCAGCATCGCCCCCGGACAGGGCAACACTGAAGCTTTCTTT. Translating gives CASIAPGQGNTEAFF.

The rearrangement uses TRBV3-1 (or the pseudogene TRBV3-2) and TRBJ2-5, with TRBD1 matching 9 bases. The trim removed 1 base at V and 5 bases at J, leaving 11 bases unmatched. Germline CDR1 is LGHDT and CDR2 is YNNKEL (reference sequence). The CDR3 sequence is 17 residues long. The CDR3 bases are TGTGCCAGCAGCCAAGGGGCCTCGGGGACAGGGCCCGAGACCCAGTACTTC. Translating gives CASSQGASGTGPETQYF.

CDR3 coding DNA: TGTGCCAGCAGCCAACAGGGGGAAGGCTCACCCCTCCACTTT. Protein product: CASSQQGEGSPLHF. The chain joins TRBV4-2 to TRBJ1-6, with 7 positions matching TRBD1. CDR1 and CDR2 from the germline V gene are LGHNA and YNFKEQ. The J segment lost 10 bases and the V segment lost 2 bases, leaving 5 bases of the junction unmatched. There are 14 residues in the CDR3.

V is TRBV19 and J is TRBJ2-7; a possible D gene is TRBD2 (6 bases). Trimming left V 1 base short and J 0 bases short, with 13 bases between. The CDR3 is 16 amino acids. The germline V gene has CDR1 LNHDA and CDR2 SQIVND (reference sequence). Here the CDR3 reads CASSIARRESSYEQYF. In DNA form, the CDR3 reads TGTGCCAGTAGTATAGCGCGGAGGGAAAGCTCCTACGAGCAGTACTTC.

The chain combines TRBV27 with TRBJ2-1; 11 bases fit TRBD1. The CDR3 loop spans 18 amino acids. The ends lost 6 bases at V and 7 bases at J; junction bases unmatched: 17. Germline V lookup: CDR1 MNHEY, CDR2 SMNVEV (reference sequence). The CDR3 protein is CASRRTGGGQGASNEQFF. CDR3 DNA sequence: TGTGCCAGCAGGAGGACAGGAGGCGGACAGGGGGCGTCGAATGAGCAGTTCTTC.